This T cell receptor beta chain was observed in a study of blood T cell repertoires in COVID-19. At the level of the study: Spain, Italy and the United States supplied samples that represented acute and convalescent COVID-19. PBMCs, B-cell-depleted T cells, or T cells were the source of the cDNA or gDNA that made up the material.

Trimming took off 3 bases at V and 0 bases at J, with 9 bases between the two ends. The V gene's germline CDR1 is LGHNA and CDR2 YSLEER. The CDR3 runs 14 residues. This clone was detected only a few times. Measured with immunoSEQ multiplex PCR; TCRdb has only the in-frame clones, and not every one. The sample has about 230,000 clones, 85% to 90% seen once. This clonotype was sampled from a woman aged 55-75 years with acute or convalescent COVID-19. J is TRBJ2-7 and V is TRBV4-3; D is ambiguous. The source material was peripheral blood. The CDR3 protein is CASSQVLSSYEQYF. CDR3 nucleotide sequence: TGCGCCAGCAGCCAGGTACTTAGCTCCTACGAGCAGTACTTC.